This TCR beta chain appears in the sequencing data of a study of immune characterization of retroperitoneal liposarcoma. The CDR3 extends over 12 amino acids. Trimming stripped 7 bases from V and 3 bases from J, with 9 bases between. TCRdb re-derived calls from the PCR reads in MiXCR, one entry per CDR3 protein. The data hold roughly 11,000 distinct CDR3 sequences, with roughly 22% observed a single time. This clonotype was seen ten or more times. Input material: blood. The chain employs TRBV12-3 or TRBV12-4 and TRBJ1-2; D is ambiguous. The receptor's source is a female donor with retroperitoneal liposarcoma. CDR3 bases: TGTGCCAGCAAACGGACGGACTATGGCTACACCTTC. This translates into CASKRTDYGYTF.